These T cell receptor beta chains were read from a single sample in a study of T cells after yellow fever vaccination. TCRdb re-called the 5' RACE reads through MiXCR, storing one row per CDR3 protein. The sample lists some 500,000 distinct CDR3 sequences, less than 15% occurring once. Source: PBMCs, taken on the day of the yellow fever booster vaccination. Every receptor here comes from a man aged 30 to 45 who received the YFV17D yellow fever vaccine. The CDR3 runs from the conserved cysteine through the conserved F or W. The order of the fields is V gene, J gene, D gene, clone size, CDR3 DNA, CDR3 protein. The D gene is left open where the match is weak. Some rows have no size entry. The others give once, few or many, or a class for an expanded clone.

TRBV30	TRBJ1-5	-	-	TGTGCCTGGAGTGTGCAGGGGCAGGTTCAGCCCCAGCATTTT	CAWSVQGQVQPQHF
TRBV5-5	TRBJ2-3	TRBD1	-	TGTGCCAGCAGCCCACCACAACAGGGGATTAGCACAGATACGCAGTATTTT	CASSPPQQGISTDTQYF
TRBV20-1	TRBJ1-1	-	-	TGCAGTGCTAGAGTTTGGGGGGCCATGAACACTGAAGCTTTCTTT	CSARVWGAMNTEAFF
TRBV18	TRBJ2-7	TRBD2	-	TGTGCCAGCTCACTACTAGCGGGAGTAGGTGAGCAGTACTTC	CASSLLAGVGEQYF
TRBV7-2	TRBJ2-7	-	few	TGTGCCAGCAGCTTAAATGGGGTTCCCTCCTACGAGCAGTACTTC	CASSLNGVPSYEQYF
TRBV27	TRBJ2-1	-	few	TGTGCCAGCAGTTTTTTCAAAACCAATGAGCAGTTCTTC	CASSFFKTNEQFF
TRBV14	TRBJ2-1	-	-	TGTGCCAGCAGCCCCGTGACGGGGGCGAGGGAGCAGTTCTTC	CASSPVTGAREQFF
TRBV25-1	TRBJ2-7	TRBD2	-	TGTGCCATGGGCCGGGGACTAGCGGGAGGAGCGGGACACTACGAGCAGTACTTC	CAMGRGLAGGAGHYEQYF
TRBV7-3	TRBJ2-1	-	-	TGTGCCAGCAGCTTTGTGAGTGGAGAAAGTGTGTGGCAGTTCTTC	CASSFVSGESVWQFF
TRBV10-2	TRBJ2-7	-	-	TGCGCCAGCAGGGGCGGGCCCTACGAGCAGTACTTC	CASRGGPYEQYF
TRBV30	TRBJ2-7	-	few	TGTGCCTGGGACTCCGGTTTAGCGGACGGCGAGCAGTACTTC	CAWDSGLADGEQYF
TRBV3-1	TRBJ1-6	-	many	TGTGCCAGCAGCCGGGACGAAGGGTATTCACCCCTCCACTTT	CASSRDEGYSPLHF
TRBV13	TRBJ1-6	-	-	TGTGCCAGCAGCAGAGACGACAGGTCACCCCTCCACTTT	CASSRDDRSPLHF
TRBV11-3	TRBJ2-1	-	-	TGTGCCAGCAGCTTAGGTAGTTTAGGGAGGCATGAGCAGTTCTTC	CASSLGSLGRHEQFF
TRBV7-9	TRBJ1-4	-	few	TGTGCCAGCAGCGTGTCCGGATACCAGGAAAAACTGTTTTTT	CASSVSGYQEKLFF
TRBV10-3	TRBJ2-1	-	-	TGTGCCATCAGTGAGTTTGACCAGGGTGAGCAGTTCTTC	CAISEFDQGEQFF
TRBV20-1	TRBJ2-5	TRBD2	few	TGCAGTGCTACCTCTAGCGGCCCGGGGACCCAGTACTTC	CSATSSGPGTQYF
TRBV21-1	TRBJ2-1	-	-	TGTGCCAGCAGCAACCCCAGACTAGCGCGTTATGAGCAGTTCTTC	CASSNPRLARYEQFF
TRBV12-3/TRBV12-4	TRBJ2-1	TRBD2	-	TGTGCCCGCAGTTACAACTTACTAGCGGGAGTGGCTAAAAATGAGCAGTTCTTC	CARSYNLLAGVAKNEQFF
TRBV18	TRBJ1-1	-	few	TGTGCCAGCTCACCCAACAGGGCCGGAGGCACTGAAGCTTTCTTT	CASSPNRAGGTEAFF
TRBV15	TRBJ1-3	-	-	TGTGCCACCAGCAGAGATAGGAACACCATATATTTT	CATSRDRNTIYF
TRBV28	TRBJ2-7	-	few	TGTGCCAGCAGTTTTCAATCGAAGGGGGTCTACGAGCAGTACTTC	CASSFQSKGVYEQYF
TRBV12-5	TRBJ2-3	TRBD1	-	TGTGCTAGTGGTTTGAAACAGGGGCCCACTCCAGATACGCAGTATTTT	CASGLKQGPTPDTQYF
TRBV4-2	TRBJ1-6	-	-	TGTGCCAGCAGCCGAACCGCCGCCCGGGACTTCTATAATTCACCCCTCCACTTT	CASSRTAARDFYNSPLHF
TRBV28	TRBJ1-6	TRBD1	-	TGTGCCAGCAGTCCGGCCTTGTGGACAGGTTCGATAACCCTCCACTTT	CASSPALWTGSITLHF
TRBV6-6	TRBJ2-7	TRBD1	-	TGTGCCAGCAGACGACAGGGCGTTGACGCGCAGTACTTC	CASRRQGVDAQYF
TRBV6-1	TRBJ2-5	TRBD2	-	TGTGCCAGCAGTGAAGACCCGGGGGGTTACGAGACCCAGTACTTC	CASSEDPGGYETQYF
TRBV14	TRBJ1-1	-	few	TGTGCCAGCAGCCAAGAGAGCGGGTTCACTGAAGCTTTCTTT	CASSQESGFTEAFF
TRBV7-2	TRBJ2-3	-	-	TGTGCCAGCAGCTCGGACTCTTACACAGATACGCAGTATTTT	CASSSDSYTDTQYF
TRBV27	TRBJ2-5	-	-	TGTGCCAGCAGTTTATCGGTCGGCAACCAAGAGACCCAGTACTTC	CASSLSVGNQETQYF
TRBV18	TRBJ2-3	-	-	TGTGCCAGCTCACTAACCGGGACACCTGGGACAGATACGCAGTATTTT	CASSLTGTPGTDTQYF
TRBV6-5	TRBJ2-1	TRBD1	-	TGTGCCAGCAGTTACTCAAGGCAGGGGGCTTTTGAGCAGTTCTTC	CASSYSRQGAFEQFF
TRBV20-1	TRBJ2-7	TRBD1	once	TGCAGTGCCCCCCAGGGGGACCCAGGCTCCTACGAGCAGTACTTC	CSAPQGDPGSYEQYF
TRBV5-1	TRBJ2-1	-	few	TGCGCCAGCAGCTTTGGCGGGACCATCTTGGATGAGCAGTTCTTC	CASSFGGTILDEQFF
TRBV7-8	TRBJ2-3	-	-	TGTGCCAGCAGTTTGGGGGGAGCCTCTAGCCCAGATACGCAGTATTTT	CASSLGGASSPDTQYF
TRBV20-1	TRBJ2-7	-	-	TGCAGTGGGACGAGGGGGACTCGCTACGAGCAGTACTTC	CSGTRGTRYEQYF
TRBV7-3	TRBJ1-1	-	-	TGTGCCAGCAGCTCGGATGCAGGGGTTGGGAACACTGAAGCTTTCTTT	CASSSDAGVGNTEAFF
TRBV5-6	TRBJ2-5	-	few	TGTGCCAGCAGCTCCGTACAGGGTGTGGAGACCCAGTACTTC	CASSSVQGVETQYF
TRBV7-2	TRBJ2-1	-	-	TGTGCCAGCAGCCACGGGGAGATGCTGTCCGTCGAGCAGTTCTTC	CASSHGEMLSVEQFF
TRBV7-2	TRBJ2-7	-	-	TGTGCCAGCAGCTTGGACGGACCGGGGGAGCAGTACTTC	CASSLDGPGEQYF
TRBV11-2	TRBJ2-1	-	-	TGTGCCAGCAGCCGCCAATGGGATGAGCAGTTCTTC	CASSRQWDEQFF
TRBV12-3/TRBV12-4	TRBJ1-2	TRBD1	-	TGTGCCAGCAGTTTCACAGGGGATTACTATGGCTACACCTTC	CASSFTGDYYGYTF
TRBV7-3	TRBJ2-7	-	few	TGTGCCAGCAGCCGTAGGGCGACCTACGAGCAGTACTTC	CASSRRATYEQYF
TRBV5-6	TRBJ2-6	-	-	TGTGCCAGCAGCTTGTATGGGGGCTCTGGGGCCAACGTCCTGACTTTC	CASSLYGGSGANVLTF
TRBV10-2	TRBJ1-1	-	-	TGCGCCAGCAGTGAAACGGGTAGGGGAAGGGGCACTGAAGCTTTCTTT	CASSETGRGRGTEAFF
TRBV7-9	TRBJ2-5	-	many	TGTGCCAGCAACATCGGTGGGGACGTGGAGAAAGAGACCCAGTACTTC	CASNIGGDVEKETQYF
TRBV25-1	TRBJ2-4	-	-	TGTGCCAGCAGTGAGACAGGGAGGGACATTCAGTACTTC	CASSETGRDIQYF